This entry lists 31 T cell receptor beta chains sequenced from one sample in a study of blood T cells in healthy people across ages. With a J-beta primer mix and a sample-barcoded 5' primer, a second PCR ran 7 to 11 cycles. From the 5' RACE reads, TCRdb called clonotypes with MiXCR, one entry per CDR3 protein. The sample lists 700,000 to 850,000 distinct CDR3 sequences, roughly 34% occurring once. The sequenced sample consisted of blood. The receptor source for this set is a man between 18 and 29 years old in good health.

With regard to this clonotype: A much larger clone is a single base away; this may be a read error. The chain combines TRBV18 with TRBJ2-3; D uncertain. Germline V gives CDR1 KGHSH, CDR2 LQKENI. V lost 0 bases and J 5 bases, leaving 6 bases between the germline ends. The CDR3 has 13 amino acids. For the CDR3, the DNA is TGTGCCAGCTCACCACCGCATGGAGATACGCAGTATTTT. Its translation: CASSPPHGDTQYF.

This chain joins TRBV7-9 and TRBJ2-7; D is perhaps TRBD1 (5 bases). The CDR3 runs to 16 residues. Trimming removed 3 bases from V and 0 bases from J, with 15 bases in between. Germline values: CDR1 SEHNR, CDR2 FQNEAQ (reference sequence). The CDR3 DNA is TGTGCCAGCAGCTTGTCAGGGTCTAAAGCCTCCTACGAGCAGTACTTC. It specifies CASSLSGSKASYEQYF. Full variable domain (outside the CDR3, taken from reference TRBV7-9 and TRBJ2-7): DTGVSQNPRHKITKRGQNVTFRCDPISEHNRLYWYRQTLGQGPEFLTYFQNEAQLEKSRLLSDRFSAERPKGSFSTLEIQRTEQGDSAMYLCASSLSGSKASYEQYFGPGTRLTVT.

This clonotype was counted between two and nine times. The CDR3 region is CAWRAPGGARGYTF. In DNA form, the CDR3 reads TGTGCCTGGAGAGCCCCGGGAGGGGCACGGGGCTACACCTTC. The V gene is TRBV30, the J gene TRBJ1-2, with a possible D match to TRBD1 (5 bases). Trimming took off 3 bases at V and 8 bases at J, with 19 bases between the two ends. The germline CDR1 and CDR2 sequences are GTSNPN and SVGIG (reference sequence). This CDR3 region has 14 residues.

The genes are TRBV7-9 and TRBJ1-2; tentatively, D is TRBD1 (6 bases). The CDR3 covers 12 residues. Trimming stripped 6 bases from V and 8 bases from J, with 13 bases between. CDR1 SEHNR and CDR2 FQNEAQ come from the germline V gene (reference sequence). CDR3 amino acids: CASRAGASGYTF. The CDR3 region has the DNA TGTGCCAGCAGGGCAGGGGCTTCCGGCTACACCTTC.

In this sample, this clonotype turned up a few times. This chain connects TRBV20-1 to TRBJ1-1; no firm D call. The V gene's germline CDR1 is DFQATT and CDR2 SNEGSKA (reference sequence). V dropped 2 bases and J dropped 1 base, with 11 bases sitting between them. The CDR3 is made up of 14 amino acids. The CDR3 sequence is CSARPPGWNTEAFF. CDR3 nucleotide sequence: TGCAGTGCTAGACCCCCGGGTTGGAACACTGAAGCTTTCTTT.

J is TRBJ1-2 and V is TRBV7-2; a possible D gene is TRBD1 (6 bases). Germline CDR1 reads SGHTA; CDR2 reads FQGNSA. V shed 3 bases and J shed 6 bases, with 14 bases lying between them. The CDR3 has 14 amino acids. CDR3 bases: TGTGCCAGCAGCTTCGCCGGACAGAGCAATGGCTACACCTTC. Translated, it gives CASSFAGQSNGYTF.

This clonotype came up a few times. V is TRBV6-2 or TRBV6-3 and J is TRBJ1-2; tentative D call: TRBD1 (6 bases). The CDR3 loop spans 15 amino acids. Trimming removed 5 bases at V and 2 bases at J, with 15 bases between. CDR1 and CDR2 (germline): MNHEY, SVGEGT. CDR3 protein: CASSDGQMKNYGYTF. CDR3 DNA: TGTGCCAGCAGTGACGGACAGATGAAAAACTATGGCTACACCTTC.

This chain uses TRBV4-1 with TRBJ2-1; D might be TRBD2 (6 bases). The CDR3 consists of 16 residues. V dropped 7 bases and J dropped 5 bases, with 21 bases sitting between them. Germline-derived CDR1 and CDR2 are MGHRA and YSYEKL. CDR3 protein: CASTWVRDSLNNEQFF. CDR3 nucleotides: TGCGCCAGCACCTGGGTCCGGGACTCTCTAAACAATGAGCAGTTCTTC.

This clonotype was counted at least ten times. The CDR3 nucleotides read TGTGCCAGCAACGCGGGACAGTACAATGAGCAGTTCTTC. Translating gives CASNAGQYNEQFF. This sequence joins TRBV12-3 or TRBV12-4 and TRBJ2-1, with D perhaps matching TRBD1 (7 bases). Trimming removed 7 bases at V and 4 bases at J, with 11 bases between. CDR3 length: 13 residues.

The sample holds a few counts of this clonotype. The chain has TRBV30 and TRBJ1-2, with 9 positions matching TRBD1. The CDR3 runs to 13 residues. Looked up from germline, CDR1 is GTSNPN and CDR2 is SVGIG (reference sequence). V lost 7 bases, J lost 4 bases, and 7 bases stayed unmatched. The CDR3 DNA is TGTGCCTTGGATACAGGGGGCACCTATGGCTACACCTTC. Amino acid sequence: CALDTGGTYGYTF.

The chain employs TRBV7-2 and TRBJ2-2; no firm D call. This CDR3 is 13 amino acids long. CDR1 is SGHTA, CDR2 FQGNSA, per germline. V gave up 7 bases and J gave up 4 bases, with 10 bases separating them. The CDR3 loop reads CASTTVSTGELFF. The CDR3 nucleotides read TGTGCCAGCACCACGGTATCCACCGGGGAGCTGTTTTTT.

The chain couples TRBV12-3 or TRBV12-4 to TRBJ1-4; the match to TRBD1 covers 9 bases. V gave up 1 base and J gave up 8 bases; unmatched junction bases: 11. There are 17 residues in the CDR3. The CDR3 region has the DNA TGTGCCAGCAGTTTAGGGCCCCTCGGGACAGGGTACGAAAAACTGTTTTTT. Translation: CASSLGPLGTGYEKLFF.

With regard to this clonotype: A much larger clone lies a single base off, so this may be a read error. The rearrangement uses TRBV5-6 and TRBJ1-2; D is uncertain. The CDR3 consists of 13 residues. In germline, CDR1 is SGHDT, CDR2 YYEEEE. The V gene lost 4 bases and the J gene lost 3 bases, with 10 bases spanning the gap. CDR3 sequence reads: CASSVSDYYGYTF. The CDR3 region has the DNA TGTGCCAGCAGCGTGTCAGATTACTATGGCTACACCTTC.

V and J are TRBV10-2 and TRBJ1-5; D is perhaps TRBD1 (6 bases). The germline V gene encodes CDR1 WSHSY and CDR2 SAAADI. V was trimmed by 10 bases and J by 2 bases, leaving 15 bases between them. There are 14 residues in the CDR3. CDR3: CATRTVGGNQPQHF. For the CDR3, the DNA is TGCGCCACCAGGACAGTAGGAGGCAATCAGCCCCAGCATTTT.

The gene calls are TRBV7-2 and TRBJ1-2, with D possibly TRBD1 on 6 matching bases. Trimming left V 1 base short and J 0 bases short, with 12 bases between. The CDR3 length is 16 residues. Germline CDR1 and CDR2: SGHTA and FQGNSA. The CDR3 DNA is TGTGCCAGCAGCTTAGACGGGGGCAGGACTAACTATGGCTACACCTTC. The encoded protein is CASSLDGGRTNYGYTF.

About this clonotype: Just one base apart from a much larger clone, this may be a read error. This rearrangement joins TRBV5-1 to TRBJ2-6; weak D call: TRBD1 (6 bases). The V end was cut by 0 bases, the J end by 13 bases, with 20 bases between. This CDR3 has 16 amino acids. Germline CDR1 is SGHRS and CDR2 is YFSETQ. DNA of the CDR3: TGCGCCAGCAGCTTGGAAAGTGGAGGTACAGGGCTGGTCCTGACTTTC. Protein sequence: CASSLESGGTGLVLTF.

The rearrangement uses TRBV20-1 and TRBJ2-1, with TRBD1 identical over 11 bases. The CDR3 totals 15 residues. The J segment lost 3 bases and the V segment lost 2 bases, leaving 3 bases of the junction unmatched. CDR1 and CDR2 from the germline V gene are DFQATT and SNEGSKA (reference sequence). This CDR3 reads CSARPGTGGYNEQFF. As DNA, the CDR3 is TGCAGTGCTAGACCCGGGACAGGGGGCTACAATGAGCAGTTCTTC.

CDR3 sequence: CASGPSGGAGEQFF. The CDR3 DNA is TGTGCCAGCGGTCCTAGCGGGGGGGCCGGTGAGCAGTTCTTC. The V and J genes are TRBV3-1 and TRBJ2-1; 12 bases fit TRBD2. Germline V gene sequence: CDR1 LGHDT, CDR2 YNNKEL (reference sequence). After removal of 8 bases from V and 9 bases from J, the junction contained 8 bases not matched to a gene. The length of the CDR3 is 14 residues.

The chain combines TRBV25-1 with TRBJ1-2, with a weak D call TRBD1 (6 bases). The CDR3 length is 12 residues. Trimming removed 2 bases at V and 8 bases at J, with 9 bases between. Germline V gene sequence: CDR1 MGHDK, CDR2 SYGVNS. CDR3 sequence: CASSETGRGYTF. CDR3 DNA sequence: TGTGCCAGCAGTGAAACAGGGAGAGGCTACACCTTC.

This chain links TRBV4-2 with TRBJ2-7; 9 positions agree with TRBD2. The length of the CDR3 is 17 residues. Germline assignment: CDR1 LGHNA and CDR2 YNFKEQ. With V trimmed by 0 bases and J by 7 bases, 13 bases remained unmatched. The CDR3, as DNA: TGTGCCAGCAGCCAAGAACCTCAAGGACTAGCGTCCAATGAGCAGTACTTC. It yields the protein CASSQEPQGLASNEQYF.

As regards this clonotype: A much larger clone lies a single base off, so this may be a read error. This sequence joins TRBV20-1 and TRBJ2-7, with TRBD2 matching over 9 bases. Germline V gene data show CDR1 as DFQATT and CDR2 as SNEGSKA (reference sequence). The CDR3 totals 12 residues. The CDR3 reads CSAAAGGNEQYF. CDR3 DNA: TGCAGCGCAGCAGCGGGGGGTAATGAGCAGTACTTC.

In this sample, this clonotype turned up a few times. This chain uses TRBV5-1 with TRBJ1-2; D unresolved. The CDR3 contains 17 residues. The V and J ends lost 6 bases and 6 bases respectively, with 27 bases between them. Germline loops: CDR1 SGHRS, CDR2 YFSETQ. The CDR3 coding sequence is TGCGCCAGCACCGATTCGCCATATGGAACTCCGAGGAATGGCTACACCTTC. Translated, it gives CASTDSPYGTPRNGYTF.

Regarding this clonotype: At one end the junction does not follow the germline gene, possibly because of a read error. This sequence joins TRBV4-2 and TRBJ2-5; 9 bases match TRBD2. Per germline, CDR1 LGHNA and CDR2 YNFKEQ. CDR3 length equals 17 residues. CDR3 bases: TGTGCCAGCAGCCAAGATCCTAGCGGGACATACCAAGAGACCCGGTACTTC. Protein product: CASSQDPSGTYQETRYF.

This chain's CDR3 is CASRDREMNTGELFF. The CDR3 coding sequence is TGTGCCAGCAGAGACAGGGAGATGAACACCGGGGAGCTGTTTTTT. The chain uses TRBV7-8 and TRBJ2-2; 7 positions match TRBD1. V gave up 6 bases and J gave up 1 base; unmatched junction bases: 5. The length of the CDR3 is 15 residues. CDR1 and CDR2 (germline): SGHVS, FQNEAQ.

As to this clonotype: One end of the junction varies from germline; a read error may be responsible. The chain employs TRBV9 and TRBJ2-1, with TRBD2 matching over 11 bases. This CDR3 is built from 17 residues. Germline assignment: CDR1 SGDLS and CDR2 YYNGEE. Written as DNA, the CDR3 is TGTGACAGCAGCGTAGATGGGACTAGCGGTGCCTACAATGAGCAGTTCTTC. This sequence encodes CDSSVDGTSGAYNEQFF.

J is TRBJ2-6 and V is TRBV7-2; TRBD1 matches at 7 bases. Germline values: CDR1 SGHTA, CDR2 FQGNSA. With V trimmed by 5 bases and J by 2 bases, 6 bases remained unmatched. This CDR3 is 16 amino acids long. CDR3 sequence reads: CASSLRQGPGANVLTF. As DNA, the CDR3 is TGTGCCAGCAGCCTGCGACAGGGCCCTGGGGCCAACGTCCTGACTTTC.

This clonotype was detected only a few times. The chain couples TRBV10-3 to TRBJ1-2, with D maybe TRBD1 (5 bases). Trimming left V 6 bases short and J 0 bases short, with 14 bases between. Germline loops: CDR1 ENHRY, CDR2 SYGVKD. This CDR3 spans 15 amino acids. In DNA form, the CDR3 reads TGTGCCATCAGGGAAGACAGTGTTACTAACTATGGCTACACCTTC. Its translation is CAIREDSVTNYGYTF.

This clonotype was counted ten times or more. CDR3 DNA: TGTGCCAGCAGCTACAAAGAGACCCAGTACTTC. Protein product: CASSYKETQYF. The genes are TRBV7-2 and TRBJ2-5; no definite D call. V was cut by 4 bases and J by 3 bases, with 3 bases left in between. The germline V gene encodes CDR1 SGHTA and CDR2 FQGNSA. This CDR3 has 11 amino acids.

This clonotype was counted many times. The chain couples TRBV7-2 to TRBJ1-2; possible D gene TRBD1, 6 bases. This CDR3 contains 12 residues. Trimming took 5 bases from V and 7 from J, leaving 11 bases between them. Germline assignment: CDR1 SGHTA and CDR2 FQGNSA. The CDR3 bases are TGTGCCAGCAGCCCCTTGGACAGTGGCTACACCTTC. Protein product: CASSPLDSGYTF.

This clonotype was seen a handful of times. This chain uses TRBV24-1 with TRBJ2-3; D unclear. This CDR3 has 13 residues. Germline V gene lookup returns CDR1 KGHDR and CDR2 SFDVKD. Deletions cut 5 bases from V and 2 bases from J, with 7 bases between. The CDR3 DNA is TGTGCCACCAGTGGGCCTAACACAGATACGCAGTATTTT. Amino acid sequence: CATSGPNTDTQYF.

This rearrangement joins TRBV20-1 to TRBJ2-5; 9 bases match TRBD2. The end of the DNA aligns better with TRBJ2-7, so the J call may be wrong. The V gene's germline CDR1 is DFQATT and CDR2 SNEGSKA (reference sequence). CDR3 length: 13 residues. The CDR3 DNA sequence: TGCAGTGCTATCAGACTAGCGGAATACGAGCAGTACTTC. Amino acid sequence: CSAIRLAEYEQYF.